The sequence of this T cell receptor beta chain was determined in a study of cytomegalovirus exposure and HLA in healthy donors. Trimming took off 1 base at V and 3 bases at J, with 12 bases between the two ends. The CDR3 spans 16 residues. Per germline, CDR1 LGHNA and CDR2 YNFKEQ. Note on this clone: Its antigen is still unknown.

Findings and limits, study-wide: Association with HLA alleles at 0.05 false discovery rate was found for roughly 17,000 TCR beta sequences in a later analysis.

With 60 Vbeta and 13 Jbeta primers, the PCR was carried out. Method: immunoSEQ multiplex PCR; TCRdb's copy keeps in-frame clones and lacks some. The table records 98,000 or so clones, 75% to 80% of them present only once. The sequence derives from a man aged 60-69 years in good health and CMV-seropositive. The specimen sequenced was PBMCs. The chain links TRBV4-2 to TRBJ2-2; D may be TRBD2 (7 bases). The DNA of the CDR3 is TGTGCCAGCAGCCAAGGGGGGGGGCTGGACACCGGGGAGCTGTTTTTT. Its protein is CASSQGGGLDTGELFF.